The 26 T cell receptor beta chains presented below share a single source sample, sequenced in a study of blood T cells in healthy people across ages. With a J-beta primer mix and a sample-barcoded 5' primer, a second PCR ran about 7 to 12 cycles. Via MiXCR, TCRdb re-called the 5' RACE reads, giving one row per CDR3 protein. Among 1.4 million to 1.5 million distinct CDR3 sequences listed, approximately 42% were seen once. The sample consisted of blood. The receptors were gathered from a woman between 18 and 29 years old in good health.

This clonotype was counted only a few times. The CDR3 DNA is TGTGCCAGCAGTCGGAGTTGGGACAGGGGGCCCAATGAGCAGTTCTTC. Translated, it gives CASSRSWDRGPNEQFF. V gene TRBV12-3 or TRBV12-4 combines with J gene TRBJ2-1, with 12 positions matching TRBD1. The CDR3 length is 16 residues. V was clipped by 5 bases and J by 6 bases; unmatched bases: 8.

This clonotype has at least ten counts. This chain links TRBV3-1 with TRBJ2-4; D possibly corresponds to TRBD1 (6 bases). The CDR3 runs 18 residues. Deletions cut 6 bases from V and 1 base from J, with 22 bases between. Germline CDR1 reads LGHDT; CDR2 reads YNNKEL (reference sequence). The CDR3 sequence is CASRKWETGSGAKNIQYF. CDR3 bases: TGTGCCAGCAGGAAATGGGAGACAGGCTCCGGGGCCAAAAACATTCAGTACTTC.

In this sample, this clonotype turned up a few times. The genes are TRBV20-1 and TRBJ2-3; tentative D call: TRBD2 (6 bases). Deletions cut 1 base from V and 2 bases from J, with 10 bases between. Germline lookup yields CDR1 DFQATT and CDR2 SNEGSKA (reference sequence). This CDR3 has 14 amino acids. CDR3 in DNA: TGCAGTGCTAGAGGGGGGACTCCCACAGATACGCAGTATTTT. The encoded protein is CSARGGTPTDTQYF.

The chain couples TRBV9 to TRBJ1-1, with D uncertain. There are 14 residues in the CDR3. CDR1 SGDLS and CDR2 YYNGEE come from the germline V gene. V dropped 0 bases and J dropped 1 base, with 7 bases sitting between them. CDR3 in amino acids: CASSVVAANTEAFF. Written as DNA, the CDR3 is TGTGCCAGCAGCGTAGTCGCAGCGAACACTGAAGCTTTCTTT.

This clonotype was observed a few times. CDR3 sequence reads: CASSPGTGGGSQPQHF. For the CDR3, the DNA is TGTGCCAGCAGTCCAGGGACAGGTGGGGGGAGTCAGCCCCAGCATTTT. The chain carries TRBV12-3 or TRBV12-4 and TRBJ1-5; 8 nucleotides agree with TRBD1. The CDR3 sequence is 16 residues long. The J segment lost 6 bases and the V segment lost 5 bases, leaving 12 bases of the junction unmatched.

V gene TRBV20-1 combines with J gene TRBJ2-1; D is uncertain. CDR1 DFQATT and CDR2 SNEGSKA come from the germline V gene (reference sequence). The CDR3 has 15 amino acids. V dropped 1 base and J dropped 4 bases, with 14 bases sitting between them. In nucleotides, the CDR3 is TGCAGTGCTAGAGGGTTCACGCCGGAATACAATGAGCAGTTCTTC. Encoded protein: CSARGFTPEYNEQFF.

This clonotype was seen only a few times. The V call is TRBV4-2, the J call TRBJ2-7, with D uncertain. The ends were cut back, 3 bases at V and 6 bases at J, with 27 bases in the middle. This CDR3 has 18 residues. CDR1 and CDR2 (germline): LGHNA, YNFKEQ. The DNA for the CDR3 is TGTGCCAGCAGCCACCCCCAATCCCCCCTAAGCGAAGGTGGCGAGCAGTACTTC. Translating gives CASSHPQSPLSEGGEQYF.

This chain connects TRBV4-2 to TRBJ2-1, with a tentative D call TRBD2 (5 bases). The germline gives CDR1 LGHNA, CDR2 YNFKEQ. The V and J ends lost 0 bases and 6 bases respectively, with 12 bases between them. This CDR3 has 15 residues. The CDR3 nucleotides read TGTGCCAGCAGCCAAGAGGTCGACTACCCCAATGAGCAGTTCTTC. This gives the protein CASSQEVDYPNEQFF.

In this sample, this clonotype turned up many times. The chain uses TRBV20-1 and TRBJ2-5, with D hard to call. The CDR3 extends over 11 amino acids. Trimming took 3 bases from V and 1 from J, leaving 3 bases between them. From germline, CDR1 is DFQATT and CDR2 SNEGSKA (reference sequence). The CDR3 DNA reads TGCAGTGCTAGCCTCCAAGAGACCCAGTACTTC. This sequence encodes CSASLQETQYF.

This clonotype was seen repeatedly, ten times or more. V gene TRBV7-9 combines with J gene TRBJ1-2; perhaps TRBD1 as D (5 bases). CDR1 is SEHNR, CDR2 FQNEAQ, per germline (reference sequence). V gave up 4 bases and J gave up 7 bases, with 10 bases separating them. This CDR3 has 12 amino acids. CDR3 residues: CASSSDISGYTF. CDR3 DNA: TGTGCCAGCAGCTCGGACATATCTGGCTACACCTTC.

This clonotype was detected a few times. The chain recombines TRBV10-3 with TRBJ1-1; D is undetermined. Germline-derived CDR1 and CDR2 are ENHRY and SYGVKD. The CDR3 loop spans 12 amino acids. V was cut by 3 bases and J by 4 bases, with 6 bases left in between. CDR3 region: CAISDLGTEAFF. CDR3 DNA: TGTGCCATCAGTGATCTCGGCACTGAAGCTTTCTTT.

This chain connects TRBV6-6 to TRBJ1-5; D is undetermined. This CDR3 is built from 12 residues. Deletions cut 9 bases from V and 8 bases from J, with 14 bases between. CDR1 MNHNY and CDR2 SVGAGI come from the germline V gene (reference sequence). Here the CDR3 DNA reads TGTGCCAGTTCTAGAGGTGTTGAGCCCCAGCATTTT. This gives the protein CASSRGVEPQHF.

The chain uses TRBV11-3 and TRBJ2-2; 7 nucleotides align to TRBD1. Germline V lookup: CDR1 SGHNT, CDR2 YENEEA. The CDR3 has 15 amino acids. Unmatched junction bases numbered 5, after V lost 4 bases and J lost 3 bases. Here the CDR3 DNA reads TGTGCCAGCAGCTCGACAGGGACGGACACCGGGGAGCTGTTTTTT. Its translation is CASSSTGTDTGELFF.

V usage is TRBV18 and J usage is TRBJ2-1; 11 bases map to TRBD2. Trimming at V came to 3 bases and at J to 5 bases, leaving 6 bases not matched to a gene. The length of the CDR3 is 16 residues. Germline CDR1 is KGHSH and CDR2 is LQKENI. In DNA form, the CDR3 reads TGTGCCAGCTCACCCGTTAGCGGGAGGGCTGACAATGAGCAGTTCTTC. The encoded protein is CASSPVSGRADNEQFF.

As concerns this clonotype: Sequence at one end of the junction differs from germline and may be a read error. V is TRBV25-1 and J is TRBJ1-2; D ambiguous. Germline assignment: CDR1 MGHDK and CDR2 SYGVNS. This CDR3 is built from 14 residues. This CDR3 is CARSPGQSGYGYTF. As DNA, the CDR3 is TGTGCCCGCAGTCCCGGGCAATCGGGTTATGGCTACACCTTC.

This clonotype was counted between two and nine times. J is TRBJ2-3 and V is TRBV6-1; D is unclear. Germline V lookup: CDR1 MNHNS, CDR2 SASEGT. Trimming cost V 5 bases and J 0 bases, with 12 bases left between them. The CDR3 sequence is 15 residues long. Written as DNA, the CDR3 is TGTGCCAGCAGTCGAGAGGAGTTCAGCACAGATACGCAGTATTTT. Its protein is CASSREEFSTDTQYF.

This clonotype appeared a few times. This rearrangement joins TRBV18 to TRBJ2-7, with D possibly TRBD1 on 6 matching bases. Trimming shortened V by 2 bases and J by 4 bases, and 27 bases separated the two germline ends. The CDR3 runs to 19 residues. CDR1 and CDR2 from the germline V gene are KGHSH and LQKENI. CDR3 residues: CASSPSSPVTDRTKYEQYF. In nucleotides, the CDR3 is TGTGCCAGCTCACCATCTAGTCCGGTTACAGACAGGACAAAATACGAGCAGTACTTC. Based on the CDR3 plus reference TRBV18 and TRBJ2-7, the full variable domain is NAGVMQNPRHLVRRRGQEARLRCSPMKGHSHVYWYRQLPEEGLKFMVYLQKENIIDESGMPKERFSAEFPKEGPSILRIQQVVRGDSAAYFCASSPSSPVTDRTKYEQYFGPGTRLTVT.

This chain uses TRBV20-1 with TRBJ2-1, with 7 positions matching TRBD2. The junction had 13 bases not matched to a gene; V was cut back by 3 bases and J by 8 bases. CDR1 is DFQATT and CDR2 is SNEGSKA in the germline V gene (reference sequence). The CDR3 has 15 residues. CDR3 nucleotides: TGCAGTGCTAGGCCCACTAGCGCGAACGTCCATGAGCAGTTCTTC. This gives the protein CSARPTSANVHEQFF.

J is TRBJ2-7 and V is TRBV5-1; D remains unclear. The CDR3 is 17 amino acids. The germline V gene encodes CDR1 SGHRS and CDR2 YFSETQ. Trimming took 0 bases from V and 3 from J, leaving 19 bases between them. The CDR3 DNA follows: TGCGCCAGCAGCTTGGACTCAGGACGCCTCCCCATCTACGAGCAGTACTTC. Translated, it gives CASSLDSGRLPIYEQYF.

This rearrangement joins TRBV18 to TRBJ2-4; D may be TRBD1 (5 bases). The last part of the DNA fits TRBJ2-7 better; the J call may be wrong. Germline-derived CDR1 and CDR2 are KGHSH and LQKENI. The CDR3 spans 14 residues. CDR3 in DNA: TGTGCCAGCTCCCTAGGACAAACGGATGGCGAGCAGTACTTC. It specifies CASSLGQTDGEQYF.

A few counts support this clonotype. The chain combines TRBV29-1 with TRBJ2-1, with D possibly TRBD1 on 6 matching bases. This CDR3 is built from 14 residues. Germline CDR1 SQVTM, CDR2 ANQGSEA. V lost 8 bases to trimming and J lost 4 bases, with 18 bases between them. The CDR3 loop reads CSQTRQGLYNEQFF. The DNA of the CDR3 is TGCAGCCAAACCCGGCAGGGGCTATACAATGAGCAGTTCTTC.

This chain joins TRBV4-1 and TRBJ2-3, with D possibly being TRBD2 (5 bases). Germline-derived CDR1 and CDR2 are MGHRA and YSYEKL. V shed 5 bases and J shed 2 bases, with 17 bases lying between them. The CDR3 covers 16 residues. CDR3 DNA: TGCGCCAGCAGCGAATCTAGCTGGAGCAACACAGATACGCAGTATTTT. Translation: CASSESSWSNTDTQYF.

This clonotype came up a few times. The chain couples TRBV11-3 to TRBJ2-1; no reliable D call. The CDR3 is 15 amino acids. Germline CDR1 SGHNT, CDR2 YENEEA. V lost 5 bases and J 2 bases, leaving 13 bases between the germline ends. As DNA, the CDR3 is TGTGCCAGCAGCCCGGAATACTCGACCTACAATGAGCAGTTCTTC. This sequence encodes CASSPEYSTYNEQFF.

This clonotype was picked up a small number of times. The chain joins TRBV7-9 to TRBJ2-3; D is ambiguous. This CDR3 comprises 13 residues. With 11 bases removed from V and 0 bases from J, the gap between germline ends came to 12 bases. From germline, CDR1 is SEHNR and CDR2 FQNEAQ (reference sequence). DNA for the CDR3: TGTGCCGGGCGGCAGACTAGCACAGATACGCAGTATTTT. This codes for CAGRQTSTDTQYF.

J is TRBJ1-2 and V is TRBV7-2, with D possibly TRBD1 on 6 matching bases. V gave up 2 bases and J gave up 4 bases, with 17 bases separating them. Germline-derived CDR1 and CDR2 are SGHTA and FQGNSA. CDR3 length: 16 amino acids. The CDR3 DNA is TGTGCCAGCAGCTTAATGGCAGGGGAGGGTAGCTATGGCTACACCTTC. This sequence encodes CASSLMAGEGSYGYTF.

The chain combines TRBV7-9 with TRBJ2-3; possible D gene TRBD1, 6 bases. Germline loops: CDR1 SEHNR, CDR2 FQNEAQ (reference sequence). The V and J ends lost 1 base and 4 bases respectively, with 12 bases between them. CDR3 length: 15 residues. Here the CDR3 DNA reads TGTGCCAGCAGCTTAGTTCAGACAGGCCCAGATACGCAGTATTTT. Protein: CASSLVQTGPDTQYF.